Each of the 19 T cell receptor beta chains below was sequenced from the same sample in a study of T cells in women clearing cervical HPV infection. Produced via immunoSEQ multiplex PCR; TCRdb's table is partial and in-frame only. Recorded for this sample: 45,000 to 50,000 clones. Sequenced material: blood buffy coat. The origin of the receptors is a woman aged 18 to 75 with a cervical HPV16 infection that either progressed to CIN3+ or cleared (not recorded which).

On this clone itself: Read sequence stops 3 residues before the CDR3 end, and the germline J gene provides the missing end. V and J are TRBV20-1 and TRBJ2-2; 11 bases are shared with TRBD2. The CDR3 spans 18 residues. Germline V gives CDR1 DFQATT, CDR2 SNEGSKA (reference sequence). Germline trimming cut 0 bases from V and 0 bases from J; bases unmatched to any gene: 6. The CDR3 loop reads CSARDRLAGGTNTGELFF. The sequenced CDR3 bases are TGCAGTGCTAGAGATAGGCTAGCGGGAGGTACGAACACCGGGGAG.

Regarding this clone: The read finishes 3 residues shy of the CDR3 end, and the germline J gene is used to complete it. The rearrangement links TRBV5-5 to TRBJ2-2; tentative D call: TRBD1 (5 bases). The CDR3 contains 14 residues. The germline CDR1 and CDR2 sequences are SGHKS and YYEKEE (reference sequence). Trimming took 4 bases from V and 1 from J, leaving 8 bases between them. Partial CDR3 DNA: TGTGCCAGCAGCCATACAGGGAACACCGGGGAG. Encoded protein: CASSHTGNTGE. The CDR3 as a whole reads CASSHTGNTGELFF.

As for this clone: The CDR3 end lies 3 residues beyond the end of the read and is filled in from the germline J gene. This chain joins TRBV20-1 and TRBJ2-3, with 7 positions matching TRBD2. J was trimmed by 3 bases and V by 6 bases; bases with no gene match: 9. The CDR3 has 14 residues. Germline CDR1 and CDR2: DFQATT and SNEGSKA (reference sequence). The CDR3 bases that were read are TGCAGTGCCGCCGCCGGGGGGAATACAGATACG. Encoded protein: CSAAAGGNTDT. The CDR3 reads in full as CSAAAGGNTDTQYF.

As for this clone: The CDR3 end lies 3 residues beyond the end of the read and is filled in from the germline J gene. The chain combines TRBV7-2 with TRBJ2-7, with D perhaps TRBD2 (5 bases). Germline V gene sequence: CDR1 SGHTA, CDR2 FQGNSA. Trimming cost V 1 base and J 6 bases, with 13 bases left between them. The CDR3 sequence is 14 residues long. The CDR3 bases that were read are TGTGCCAGCAGCTTAGAGCGGCTCTCCCCCGAG. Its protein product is CASSLERLSPE. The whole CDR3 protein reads CASSLERLSPEQYF.

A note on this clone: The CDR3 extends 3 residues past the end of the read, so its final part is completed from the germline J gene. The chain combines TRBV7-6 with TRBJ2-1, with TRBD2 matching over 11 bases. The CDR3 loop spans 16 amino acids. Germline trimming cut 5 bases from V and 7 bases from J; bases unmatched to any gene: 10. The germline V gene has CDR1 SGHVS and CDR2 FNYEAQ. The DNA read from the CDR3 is TGTGCCAGCAGCCCCTTACTAGCGGGAGCAGGGAATGAG. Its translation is CASSPLLAGAGNE. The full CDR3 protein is CASSPLLAGAGNEQFF.

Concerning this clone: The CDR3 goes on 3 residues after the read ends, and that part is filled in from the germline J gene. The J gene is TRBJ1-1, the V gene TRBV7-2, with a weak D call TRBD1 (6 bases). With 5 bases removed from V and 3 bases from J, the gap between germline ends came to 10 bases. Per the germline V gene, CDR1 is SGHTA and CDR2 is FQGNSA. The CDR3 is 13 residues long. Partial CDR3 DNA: TGTGCCAGCAGCCTACAGGGTTACACTGAA. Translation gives CASSLQGYTE. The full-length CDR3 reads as CASSLQGYTEAFF. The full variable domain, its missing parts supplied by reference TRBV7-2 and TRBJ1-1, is GAGVSQSPSNKVTEKGKDVELRCDPISGHTALYWYRQSLGQGLEFLIYFQGNSAPDKSGLPSDRFSAERTGGSVSTLTIQRTQQEDSAVYLCASSLQGYTEAFFGQGTRLTVV.

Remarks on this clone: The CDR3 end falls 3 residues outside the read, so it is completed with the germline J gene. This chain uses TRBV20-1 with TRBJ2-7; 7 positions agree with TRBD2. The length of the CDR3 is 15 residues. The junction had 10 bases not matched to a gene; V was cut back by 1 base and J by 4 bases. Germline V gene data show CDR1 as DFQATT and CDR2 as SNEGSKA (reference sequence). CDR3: CSARVLGTNPYEQYF. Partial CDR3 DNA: TGCAGTGCTAGAGTACTTGGGACTAACCCTTACGAG.

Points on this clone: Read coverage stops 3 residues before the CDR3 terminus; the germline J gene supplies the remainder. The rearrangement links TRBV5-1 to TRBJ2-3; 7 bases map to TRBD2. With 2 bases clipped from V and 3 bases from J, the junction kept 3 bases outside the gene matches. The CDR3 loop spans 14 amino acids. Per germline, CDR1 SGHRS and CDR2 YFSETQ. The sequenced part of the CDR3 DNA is TGCGCCAGCAGCTTAGGACTAGAAACAGATACG. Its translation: CASSLGLETDT. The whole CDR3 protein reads CASSLGLETDTQYF.

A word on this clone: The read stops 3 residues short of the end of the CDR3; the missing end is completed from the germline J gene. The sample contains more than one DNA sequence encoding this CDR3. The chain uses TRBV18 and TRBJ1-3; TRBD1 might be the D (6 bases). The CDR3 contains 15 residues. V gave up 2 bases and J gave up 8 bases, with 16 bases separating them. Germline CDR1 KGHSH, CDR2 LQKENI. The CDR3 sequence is CASSPEAGAQHTIYF. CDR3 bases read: TGTGCCAGCTCACCAGAGGCGGGGGCGCAGCACACC.

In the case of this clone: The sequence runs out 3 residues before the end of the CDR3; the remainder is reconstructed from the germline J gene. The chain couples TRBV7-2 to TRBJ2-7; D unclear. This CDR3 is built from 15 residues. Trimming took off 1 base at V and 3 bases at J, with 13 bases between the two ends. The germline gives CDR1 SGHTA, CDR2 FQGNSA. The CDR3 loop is CASSLVGQAGYEQYF. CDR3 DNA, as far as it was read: TGTGCCAGCAGCTTAGTTGGGCAGGCCGGCTACGAG.

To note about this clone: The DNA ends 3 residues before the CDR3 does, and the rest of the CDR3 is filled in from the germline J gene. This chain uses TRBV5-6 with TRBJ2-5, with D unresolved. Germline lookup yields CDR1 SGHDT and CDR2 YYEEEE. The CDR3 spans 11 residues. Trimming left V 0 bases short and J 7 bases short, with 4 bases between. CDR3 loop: CASSLGGTQYF. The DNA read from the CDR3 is TGTGCCAGCAGCTTGGGCGGGACC.

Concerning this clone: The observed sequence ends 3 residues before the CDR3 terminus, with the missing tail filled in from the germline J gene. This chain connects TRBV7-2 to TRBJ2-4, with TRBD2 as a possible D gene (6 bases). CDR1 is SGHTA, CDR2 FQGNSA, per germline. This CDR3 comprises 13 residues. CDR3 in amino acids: CASSPRVGGGQYF. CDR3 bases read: TGTGCCAGCAGCCCTAGGGTCGGGGGAGGT.

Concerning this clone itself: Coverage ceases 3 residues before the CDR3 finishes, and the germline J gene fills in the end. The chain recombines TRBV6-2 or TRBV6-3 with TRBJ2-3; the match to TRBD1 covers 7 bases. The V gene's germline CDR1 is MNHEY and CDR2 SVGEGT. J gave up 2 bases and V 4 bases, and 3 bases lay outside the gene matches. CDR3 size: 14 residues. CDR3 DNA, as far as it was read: TGTGCCAGCAGTTGGACAGGAGCCACAGATACG. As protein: CASSWTGATDT. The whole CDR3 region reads CASSWTGATDTQYF.

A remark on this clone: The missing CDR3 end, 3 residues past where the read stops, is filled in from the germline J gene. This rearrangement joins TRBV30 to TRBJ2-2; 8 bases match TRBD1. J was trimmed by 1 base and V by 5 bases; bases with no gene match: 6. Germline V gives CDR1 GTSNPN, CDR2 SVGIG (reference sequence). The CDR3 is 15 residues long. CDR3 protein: CAWDRDRRNTGELFF. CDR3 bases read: TGTGCCTGGGACCGGGACAGGCGGAACACCGGGGAG.

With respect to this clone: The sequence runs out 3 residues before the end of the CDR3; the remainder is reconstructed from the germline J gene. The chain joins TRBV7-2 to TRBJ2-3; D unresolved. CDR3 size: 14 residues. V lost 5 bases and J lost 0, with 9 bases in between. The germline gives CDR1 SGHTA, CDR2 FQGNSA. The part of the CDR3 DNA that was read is TGTGCCAGCAGCCAAGCGCCTAGCACAGATACG. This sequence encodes CASSQAPSTDT. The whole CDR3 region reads CASSQAPSTDTQYF. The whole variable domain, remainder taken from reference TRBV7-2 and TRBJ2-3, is GAGVSQSPSNKVTEKGKDVELRCDPISGHTALYWYRQSLGQGLEFLIYFQGNSAPDKSGLPSDRFSAERTGGSVSTLTIQRTQQEDSAVYLCASSQAPSTDTQYFGPGTRLTVL.

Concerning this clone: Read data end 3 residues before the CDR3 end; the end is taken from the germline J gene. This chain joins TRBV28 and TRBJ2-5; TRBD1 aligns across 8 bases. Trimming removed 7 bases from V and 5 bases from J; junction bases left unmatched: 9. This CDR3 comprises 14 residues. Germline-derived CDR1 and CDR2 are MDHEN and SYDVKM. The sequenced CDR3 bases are TGTGCCAGCACCAAGCAGGGGGCGGAGGAGACC. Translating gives CASTKQGAEET. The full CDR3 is CASTKQGAEETQYF.

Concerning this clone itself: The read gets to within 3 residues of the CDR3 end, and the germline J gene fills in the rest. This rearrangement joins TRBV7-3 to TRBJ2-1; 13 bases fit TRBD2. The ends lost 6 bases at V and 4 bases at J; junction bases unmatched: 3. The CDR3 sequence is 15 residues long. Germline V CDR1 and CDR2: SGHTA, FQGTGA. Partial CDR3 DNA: TGTGCCAGCAGATCGGGACTAGCGGGGTACAATGAG. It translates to CASRSGLAGYNE. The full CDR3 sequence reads CASRSGLAGYNEQFF.

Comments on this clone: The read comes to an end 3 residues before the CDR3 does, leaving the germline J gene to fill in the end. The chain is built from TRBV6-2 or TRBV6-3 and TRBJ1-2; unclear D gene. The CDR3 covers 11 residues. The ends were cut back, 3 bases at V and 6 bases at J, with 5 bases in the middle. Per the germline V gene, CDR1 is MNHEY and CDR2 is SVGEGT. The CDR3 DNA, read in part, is TGTGCCAGCAGTTATTATGATGGC. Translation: CASSYYDG. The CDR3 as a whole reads CASSYYDGYTF.

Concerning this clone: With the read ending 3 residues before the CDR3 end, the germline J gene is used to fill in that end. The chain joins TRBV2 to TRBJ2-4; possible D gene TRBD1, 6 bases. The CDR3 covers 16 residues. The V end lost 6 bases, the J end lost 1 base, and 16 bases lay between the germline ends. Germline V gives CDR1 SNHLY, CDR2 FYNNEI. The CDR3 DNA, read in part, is TGTGCCAGCAGCGAACAGGGCGGTGGGGCCAAAAACATT. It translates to CASSEQGGGAKNI. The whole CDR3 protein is CASSEQGGGAKNIQYF.